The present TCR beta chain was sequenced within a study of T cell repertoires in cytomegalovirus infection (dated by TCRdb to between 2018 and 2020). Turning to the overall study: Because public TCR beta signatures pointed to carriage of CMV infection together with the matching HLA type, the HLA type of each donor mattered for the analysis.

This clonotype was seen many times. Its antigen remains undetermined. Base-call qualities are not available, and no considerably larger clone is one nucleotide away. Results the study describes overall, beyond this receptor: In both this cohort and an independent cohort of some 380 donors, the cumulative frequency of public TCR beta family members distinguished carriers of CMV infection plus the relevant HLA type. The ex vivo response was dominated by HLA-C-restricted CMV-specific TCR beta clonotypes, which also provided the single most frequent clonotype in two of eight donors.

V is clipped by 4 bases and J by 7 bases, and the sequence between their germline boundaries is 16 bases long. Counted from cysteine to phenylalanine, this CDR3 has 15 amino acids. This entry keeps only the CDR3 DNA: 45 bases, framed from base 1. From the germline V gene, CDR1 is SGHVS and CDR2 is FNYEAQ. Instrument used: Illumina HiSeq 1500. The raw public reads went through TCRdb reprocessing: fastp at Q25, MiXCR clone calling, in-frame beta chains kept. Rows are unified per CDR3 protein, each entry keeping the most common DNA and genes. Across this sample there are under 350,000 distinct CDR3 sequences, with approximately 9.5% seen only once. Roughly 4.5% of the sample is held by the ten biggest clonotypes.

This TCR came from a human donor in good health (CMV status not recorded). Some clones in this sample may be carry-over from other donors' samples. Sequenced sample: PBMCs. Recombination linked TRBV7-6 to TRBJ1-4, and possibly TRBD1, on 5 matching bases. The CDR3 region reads CASSSDVPGGEKLFF. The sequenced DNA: TGTGCCAGCAGCTCCGACGTCCCTGGGGGTGAAAAACTGTTTTTT.